This TCR beta chain was sequenced in a study of technical replicates of blood from four donors. Measured with immunoSEQ multiplex PCR; TCRdb has only the in-frame clones, and not every one. The sample lists under 70,000 clones, roughly 92% occurring once. V lost 1 base to trimming and J lost 8 bases, with 23 bases between them. The CDR3 length is 17 residues. Per the germline V gene, CDR1 is LGHNT and CDR2 is FRNRAP. Sequenced: T cells isolated from PBMCs. The TCR originated in a human donor in good health. The genes are TRBV12-5 and TRBJ1-2; D is undetermined. As DNA, the CDR3 is TGTGCTAGTGGTTTGGCGGTTTGGACGACTTCGGCGGGGGGCTACACCTTC. It is translated as CASGLAVWTTSAGGYTF. Full variable domain (remainder filled in from reference TRBV12-5 and TRBJ1-2): DARVTQTPRHKVTEMGQEVTMRCQPILGHNTVFWYRQTMMQGLELLAYFRNRAPLDDSGMPKDRFSAEMPDATLATLKIQPSEPRDSAVYFCASGLAVWTTSAGGYTFGSGTRLTVV.